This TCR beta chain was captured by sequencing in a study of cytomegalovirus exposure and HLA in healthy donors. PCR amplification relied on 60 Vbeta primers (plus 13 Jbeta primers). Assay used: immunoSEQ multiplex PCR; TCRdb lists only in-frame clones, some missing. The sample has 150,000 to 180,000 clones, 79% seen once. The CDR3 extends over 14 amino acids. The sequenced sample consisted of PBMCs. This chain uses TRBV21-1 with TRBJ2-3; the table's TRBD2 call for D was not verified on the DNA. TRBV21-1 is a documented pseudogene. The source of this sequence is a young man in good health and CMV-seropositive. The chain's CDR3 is CASRGEGGTDTQYF. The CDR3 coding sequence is TGTGCCAGCAGGGGTGAGGGAGGCACAGATACGCAGTATTTT.